Sequencing of this TCR beta chain was carried out in a study of PD-1 blockade in classical Hodgkin lymphoma. V lost 7 bases and J lost 9, with 21 bases in between. Germline CDR1 reads SEHNR; CDR2 reads FQNEAQ (reference sequence). CDR3 length: 14 amino acids. A word on this clone: The antigen is undetermined.

Time point indicated: newly diagnosed, previously untreated cHL patient sample. Magnetic negative selection isolated CD8+ T cells from thawed PBMCs. Comparator PBMCs were from newly diagnosed, untreated classical Hodgkin lymphoma. Data came from immunoSEQ multiplex PCR; TCRdb stores just in-frame clones and leaves some out. The sample has over 20,000 clones, around 87% seen once. Study results and limitations: What drove the repertoire differences, possibly disease activity or prior therapy, has not been defined. According to reports, newly diagnosed patients had lower baseline TCR diversity than healthy donors, and relapsed/refractory patients had lower baseline TCR diversity still.

The rearrangement uses TRBV7-9 and TRBJ1-2, with TRBD1 as a possible D gene (6 bases). Input material: CD8+ T cells from blood. This TCR was recovered from a human donor with classical Hodgkin lymphoma. CDR3 nucleotide sequence: TGTGCCAGCACCCAGGTCGGGGGCGCCGTGAGCTACACCTTC. This gives the protein CASTQVGGAVSYTF.